The 14 T cell receptor beta chains presented below share a single source sample, sequenced in a study of blood T cell repertoires in COVID-19. Sequencing was performed with immunoSEQ multiplex PCR; in TCRdb, only in-frame clones are kept and a portion is missing. The sample has 210,000 or so clones, approximately 81% seen once. The sample was peripheral blood. The receptor source for this set is an elderly woman with active or convalescent COVID-19.

Turning to this clone: Other DNA sequences in this sample translate to the same CDR3. The genes are TRBV3-1 (or the pseudogene TRBV3-2) and TRBJ1-5; the D gene is possibly TRBD1 (6 bases). Trimming took 3 bases from V and 5 from J, leaving 8 bases between them. The germline V gene has CDR1 LGHDT and CDR2 YNNKEL (reference sequence). This CDR3 has 13 amino acids. CDR3: CASSQWTDQPQHF. The CDR3 DNA reads TGTGCCAGCAGCCAGTGGACAGATCAGCCCCAGCATTTT.

The chain couples TRBV6-5 to TRBJ2-3; TRBD2 matches at 7 bases. V shed 2 bases and J 2 bases; nucleotides not matched to a gene: 7. The CDR3 is 16 residues long. Looked up from germline, CDR1 is MNHEY and CDR2 is SVGAGI. In nucleotides, the CDR3 is TGTGCCAGCAGTTACGGGAGGGTATTTTTCACAGATACGCAGTATTTT. Its protein is CASSYGRVFFTDTQYF.

This clone is a singleton in its sample. V gene TRBV5-4 combines with J gene TRBJ1-2, with a tentative D call TRBD1 (5 bases). Germline V lookup: CDR1 SGHNT, CDR2 YYREEE (reference sequence). The germline V and J ends were trimmed by 0 bases and 0 bases, with 12 bases remaining between them. The length of the CDR3 is 16 residues. The CDR3 coding sequence is TGTGCCAGCAGCTTGGCGGGGGGACTATCTAACTATGGCTACACCTTC. This encodes CASSLAGGLSNYGYTF. The variable domain in full, completed from reference TRBV5-4 and TRBJ1-2, reads ETGVTQSPTHLIKTRGQQVTLRCSSQSGHNTVSWYQQALGQGPQFIFQYYREEENGRGNFPPRFSGLQFPNYSSELNVNALELDDSALYLCASSLAGGLSNYGYTFGSGTRLTVV.

The V and J genes are TRBV5-4 and TRBJ2-1; TRBD2 matches 10 bases. The germline V gene encodes CDR1 SGHNT and CDR2 YYREEE (reference sequence). After removal of 5 bases from V and 7 bases from J, the junction contained 9 bases not matched to a gene. The CDR3 is 15 residues long. CDR3 coding DNA: TGTGCCAGCAGTCTCACTAGCGGGATAGGTAATGAGCAGTTCTTC. It is translated as CASSLTSGIGNEQFF.

The chain employs TRBV9 and TRBJ2-5; a possible D gene is TRBD1 (6 bases). Germline-derived CDR1 and CDR2 are SGDLS and YYNGEE. CDR3 length equals 14 residues. With 3 bases removed from V and 2 bases from J, the gap between germline ends came to 11 bases. The CDR3 loop is CASSGGGLQETQYF. The CDR3 nucleotides read TGTGCCAGCAGCGGAGGGGGTTTACAAGAGACCCAGTACTTC.

V and J are TRBV28 and TRBJ2-1, with no clear D. CDR1 MDHEN and CDR2 SYDVKM come from the germline V gene. The length of the CDR3 is 12 residues. The CDR3 loop is CAIRTPGNEQFF. CDR3 DNA: TGTGCAATTCGAACCCCCGGCAATGAGCAGTTCTTC.

The chain recombines TRBV7-2 with TRBJ2-7; 9 bases agree with TRBD2. The trim removed 1 base at V and 2 bases at J, leaving 9 bases unmatched. There are 17 residues in the CDR3. The V gene's germline CDR1 is SGHTA and CDR2 FQGNSA. CDR3 loop: CASSLVGGLAMTYEQYF. For the CDR3, the DNA is TGTGCCAGCAGCTTAGTAGGGGGACTAGCAATGACCTACGAGCAGTACTTC.

This chain uses TRBV28 with TRBJ1-5; 7 bases align to TRBD1. Germline CDR1 is MDHEN and CDR2 is SYDVKM. CDR3 length equals 14 residues. V shed 11 bases and J 0 bases; nucleotides not matched to a gene: 7. The CDR3 sequence is CACGTDYSNQPQHF. The CDR3 nucleotides are TGTGCCTGTGGGACAGACTATAGCAATCAGCCCCAGCATTTT.

This sequence joins TRBV19 and TRBJ1-2; 7 bases are a match to TRBD1. The V gene end was trimmed by 8 bases and the J gene end by 0 bases; junction bases not matched to a gene: 12. Per the germline V gene, CDR1 is LNHDA and CDR2 is SQIVND (reference sequence). This CDR3 region has 16 residues. The CDR3 loop reads CASRLPQGKANYGYTF. CDR3 nucleotide sequence: TGTGCCAGTCGACTCCCACAGGGGAAAGCTAACTATGGCTACACCTTC.

The genes are TRBV27 and TRBJ1-6, with TRBD1 identical over 9 bases. Looked up from germline, CDR1 is MNHEY and CDR2 is SMNVEV (reference sequence). The CDR3 has 21 amino acids. V lost 5 bases, J lost 0 bases, and 17 bases stayed unmatched. The CDR3 loop reads CASSRTGQGIFGSSYNSPLHF. The CDR3 region has the DNA TGTGCCAGCAGTAGAACGGGACAGGGAATATTCGGGAGCTCCTATAATTCACCCCTCCACTTT.

The chain combines TRBV6-5 with TRBJ1-5; D is possibly TRBD1 (6 bases). Per germline, CDR1 MNHEY and CDR2 SVGAGI. V was clipped by 7 bases and J by 6 bases, with 13 bases between them. The CDR3 spans 13 residues. The CDR3: CASTSGRGQPQHF. For the CDR3, the DNA is TGTGCCAGCACCTCGGGCAGGGGTCAGCCCCAGCATTTT.

This clone was picked up one time. The same CDR3 arises from other DNA sequences in this sample as well. The gene calls are TRBV7-2 and TRBJ2-5, with D possibly TRBD1 on 5 matching bases. The V end lost 2 bases, the J end lost 2 bases, and 6 bases lay between the germline ends. The CDR3 consists of 13 residues. Germline V gene sequence: CDR1 SGHTA, CDR2 FQGNSA. The CDR3 DNA is TGTGCCAGCAGCTTAAGGGGACAAGAGACCCAGTACTTC. Residues: CASSLRGQETQYF.

The chain couples TRBV7-2 to TRBJ2-5; D possibly corresponds to TRBD2 (5 bases). Germline CDR1 and CDR2: SGHTA and FQGNSA. The CDR3 is made up of 13 amino acids. Trimming removed 8 bases at V and 5 bases at J, with 15 bases between. CDR3 bases: TGTGCCAGCGGAATTTATAGAGGGGAGACCCAGTACTTC. Its protein product is CASGIYRGETQYF.

The chain employs TRBV7-8 and TRBJ2-1; the match to TRBD1 covers 9 bases. The V segment lost 5 bases and the J segment 7 bases; nucleotides outside the gene matches: 3. Germline V CDR1 and CDR2: SGHVS, FQNEAQ. CDR3 size: 13 residues. The CDR3 is CASSQDRGNEQFF. CDR3 nucleotide sequence: TGTGCCAGCAGCCAGGACAGGGGAAATGAGCAGTTCTTC.